The 9 T cell receptor beta chains given below trace back to one sample, sequenced in a study of cytomegalovirus exposure and HLA in healthy donors (TCRdb year 2017). Libraries were made using the immunoSEQ multiplex PCR assay. A mixture of 60 forward primers for TCR Vbeta segments and 13 reverse primers for TCR Jbeta segments was used in the multiplex PCR. TCRdb limited this immuneACCESS table to in-frame rearrangements with V and J called. A share of clones is missing; checked studies link under half to unresolved V genes, and the rest is unexplained. Within this sample are approximately 92,000 clones, with about 71% of them counted one time only. The biggest ten clones account for just over 8% of the sample. The material sequenced was PBMCs. The source of these receptors is a man aged 55 to 70 in good health and CMV-seronegative.

The V gene is TRBV6-1, the J gene TRBJ2-1, with 8 positions matching TRBD2. Germline V gene lookup returns CDR1 MNHNS and CDR2 SASEGT. The CDR3 runs to 15 residues. J lost 3 bases, V lost 5 bases, and 6 bases had no gene match. The CDR3 nucleotides read TGTGCCAGCAGTTCGCTAGCGGGCCTCTACAATGAGCAGTTCTTC. The encoded protein is CASSSLAGLYNEQFF.

This chain connects TRBV5-1 to TRBJ1-5; D remains unclear. This CDR3 has 17 residues. Trimming cost V 0 bases and J 0 bases, with 13 bases left between them. Germline CDR1 SGHRS, CDR2 YFSETQ. As DNA, the CDR3 is TGCGCCAGCAGCTTGGGGCCAGCGGGCAATAGCAATCAGCCCCAGCATTTT. As protein: CASSLGPAGNSNQPQHF.

This clone occurred a few times. The rearrangement joins TRBV6-5 to TRBJ2-3; 8 bases are shared with TRBD1. The CDR3 runs to 14 residues. Germline V gives CDR1 MNHEY, CDR2 SVGAGI. Trimming took 7 bases from V and 3 from J; bases not matched to a gene: 6. The CDR3 sequence: CASNRGIGTDTQYF. CDR3 DNA sequence: TGTGCCAGCAACAGGGGGATCGGTACAGATACGCAGTATTTT.

The chain combines TRBV29-1 with TRBJ1-2, with D perhaps TRBD1 (5 bases). Per germline, CDR1 SQVTM and CDR2 ANQGSEA. V gave up 8 bases and J gave up 3 bases, with 10 bases separating them. CDR3 size: 11 residues. This chain's CDR3 is CSCGGYYGYTF. CDR3 coding DNA: TGCAGCTGCGGGGGATACTATGGCTACACCTTC.

The chain has TRBV6-1 and TRBJ2-7; the D gene is possibly TRBD2 (5 bases). Germline loops: CDR1 MNHNS, CDR2 SASEGT. There are 14 residues in the CDR3. The V gene lost 7 bases and the J gene lost 3 bases, with 16 bases spanning the gap. CDR3 amino acids: CASNALSGSYEQYF. CDR3 DNA sequence: TGTGCCAGCAATGCCCTTTCGGGGAGCTACGAGCAGTACTTC.

The V and J genes are TRBV6-1 and TRBJ2-7, with D possibly being TRBD2 (5 bases). Germline CDR1 MNHNS, CDR2 SASEGT. V shed 2 bases and J shed 0 bases, with 17 bases lying between them. The CDR3 has 17 amino acids. The CDR3: CASSEPLRGQSSYEQYF. In DNA form, the CDR3 reads TGTGCCAGCAGTGAACCTCTCCGGGGTCAAAGCTCCTACGAGCAGTACTTC.

The chain combines TRBV6-1 with TRBJ1-4; perhaps TRBD1 as D (5 bases). From germline, CDR1 is MNHNS and CDR2 SASEGT. Trimming shortened V by 3 bases and J by 3 bases, and 8 bases separated the two germline ends. This CDR3 has 14 amino acids. Here the CDR3 DNA reads TGTGCCAGCAGTGAGGGGGGTCCTAATGAAAAACTGTTTTTT. Amino acids: CASSEGGPNEKLFF.

In its sample, this clone was seen a few times. The chain has TRBV9 and TRBJ2-3; D may be TRBD2 (7 bases). The CDR3 is made up of 15 amino acids. Germline values: CDR1 SGDLS, CDR2 YYNGEE. V lost 2 bases and J 5 bases, leaving 15 bases between the germline ends. The CDR3 loop reads CASSVRGGAGDTQYF. As DNA, the CDR3 is TGTGCCAGCAGCGTCAGAGGGGGGGCCGGAGATACGCAGTATTTT. The whole variable domain, remainder taken from reference TRBV9 and TRBJ2-3, is DSGVTQTPKHLITATGQRVTLRCSPRSGDLSVYWYQQSLDQGLQFLIQYYNGEERAKGNILERFSAQQFPDLHSELNLSSLELGDSALYFCASSVRGGAGDTQYFGPGTRLTVL.

This sequence joins TRBV5-1 and TRBJ2-5; 9 bases line up with TRBD2. The CDR3 sequence is 15 residues long. Germline assignment: CDR1 SGHRS and CDR2 YFSETQ. V was pared by 0 bases and J by 1 base, with 1 base of the junction left unmatched. CDR3 sequence (DNA): TGCGCCAGCAGCTTGGGCGGGGGGGCCCAAGAGACCCAGTACTTC. It encodes CASSLGGGAQETQYF.